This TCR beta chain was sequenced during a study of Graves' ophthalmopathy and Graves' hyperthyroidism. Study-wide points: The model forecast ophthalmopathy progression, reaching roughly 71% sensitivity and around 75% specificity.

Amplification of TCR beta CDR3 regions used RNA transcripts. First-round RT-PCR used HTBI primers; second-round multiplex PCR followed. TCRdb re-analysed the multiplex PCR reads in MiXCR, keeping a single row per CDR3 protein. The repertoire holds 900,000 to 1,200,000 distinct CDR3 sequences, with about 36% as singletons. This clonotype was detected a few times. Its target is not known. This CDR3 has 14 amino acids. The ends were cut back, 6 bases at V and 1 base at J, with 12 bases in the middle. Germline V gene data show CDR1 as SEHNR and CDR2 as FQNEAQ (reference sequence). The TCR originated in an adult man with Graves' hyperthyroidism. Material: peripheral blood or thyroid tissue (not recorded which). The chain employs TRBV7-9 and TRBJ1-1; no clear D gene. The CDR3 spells CASRIRAENTEAFF. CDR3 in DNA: TGTGCCAGCAGGATAAGGGCGGAGAACACTGAAGCTTTCTTT. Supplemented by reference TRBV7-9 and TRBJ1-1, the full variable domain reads DTGVSQNPRHKITKRGQNVTFRCDPISEHNRLYWYRQTLGQGPEFLTYFQNEAQLEKSRLLSDRFSAERPKGSFSTLEIQRTEQGDSAMYLCASRIRAENTEAFFGQGTRLTVV.